Below, 13 T cell receptor beta chains from the same sample are listed, as sequenced in a study of blood T cell repertoires in COVID-19. The protocol was immunoSEQ multiplex PCR, while the TCRdb copy is restricted to in-frame clones and leaves out a portion. The table includes 30,000 to 40,000 clones, 90% detected once. Sequenced: peripheral blood. These receptors all stem from a man older than 75 with acute or convalescent COVID-19.

The genes are TRBV6-5 and TRBJ1-1; 7 bases are shared with TRBD1. The V and J ends lost 6 bases and 1 base, in that order; junction bases with no gene match: 5. In germline, CDR1 is MNHEY, CDR2 SVGAGI. There are 14 residues in the CDR3. The CDR3 spells CASRIRGWNTEAFF. In DNA, the CDR3 is TGTGCCAGCAGGATCAGGGGGTGGAACACTGAAGCTTTCTTT.

In this sample, this clone turned up a few times. The chain employs TRBV29-1 and TRBJ2-7; possibly TRBD2 for D (6 bases). The germline gives CDR1 SQVTM, CDR2 ANQGSEA. Trimming took off 0 bases at V and 2 bases at J, with 8 bases between the two ends. This CDR3 region has 13 residues. CDR3 sequence (DNA): TGCAGCGTTGAAGACGGAGGGACCTACGAGCAGTACTTC. This gives the protein CSVEDGGTYEQYF.

J is TRBJ2-2 and V is TRBV14; TRBD1 is a possible D gene (5 bases). There are 14 residues in the CDR3. Germline CDR1 is SGHDN and CDR2 is FVKESK. V lost 6 bases and J lost 3, with 11 bases in between. The CDR3 DNA follows: TGTGCCAGCAGATGGGGCGGATACACCGGGGAGCTGTTTTTT. Amino acid sequence: CASRWGGYTGELFF.

The chain combines TRBV29-1 with TRBJ1-2, with D possibly matching TRBD1 (6 bases). This CDR3 is built from 13 residues. Trimming pared 2 bases from V and 8 bases from J, leaving 15 bases between. Germline V gene sequence: CDR1 SQVTM, CDR2 ANQGSEA. The CDR3 sequence is CSVEKGGGKGYTF. The CDR3 DNA sequence: TGCAGCGTTGAAAAGGGGGGAGGGAAAGGCTACACCTTC.

The chain is built from TRBV5-5 and TRBJ2-7, with D possibly matching TRBD1 (5 bases). Germline assignment: CDR1 SGHKS and CDR2 YYEKEE (reference sequence). Trimming stripped 2 bases from V and 4 bases from J, with 19 bases between. The CDR3 is 16 residues long. The CDR3 DNA reads as TGTGCCAGCAGCTTCTCTGGCAGGGTCGACCATTACGAGCAGTACTTC. Amino acids: CASSFSGRVDHYEQYF.

The chain carries TRBV4-1 and TRBJ1-2; D not resolved. The CDR3 length is 15 residues. Looked up from germline, CDR1 is MGHRA and CDR2 is YSYEKL. Trimming pared 0 bases from V and 3 bases from J, leaving 11 bases between. The CDR3 is CASSQDQVGDYGYTF. Written as DNA, the CDR3 is TGCGCCAGCAGCCAAGACCAGGTCGGGGACTATGGCTACACCTTC.

The chain links TRBV30 to TRBJ1-4; 7 nucleotides align to TRBD1. The junction had 10 bases not matched to a gene; V was cut back by 3 bases and J by 0 bases. CDR3 size: 17 residues. Germline V gives CDR1 GTSNPN, CDR2 SVGIG (reference sequence). CDR3 amino acids: CAWSYRGSATTNEKLFF. The CDR3 DNA is TGTGCCTGGAGCTACAGGGGATCAGCCACAACTAATGAAAAACTGTTTTTT.

The chain uses TRBV11-2 and TRBJ1-1, with 7 bases identical to TRBD1. The length of the CDR3 is 15 residues. The V and J ends lost 5 bases and 0 bases, in that order; junction bases with no gene match: 6. The germline gives CDR1 SGHAT, CDR2 FQNNGV. CDR3 bases: TGTGCCAGCAGCCCTGGACAGGCTATGAACACTGAAGCTTTCTTT. This sequence encodes CASSPGQAMNTEAFF.

V gene TRBV5-5 combines with J gene TRBJ2-7, with a tentative D call TRBD1 (6 bases). The CDR3 has 16 amino acids. Trimming pared 0 bases from V and 1 base from J, leaving 14 bases between. CDR1 and CDR2 (germline): SGHKS, YYEKEE (reference sequence). The CDR3 DNA reads TGTGCCAGCAGCTTGGTCCCGGGACACGGGTCCTACGAGCAGTACTTC. Protein: CASSLVPGHGSYEQYF.

This chain uses TRBV9 with TRBJ2-1, with TRBD2 identical over 7 bases. The CDR3 extends over 14 amino acids. J lost 7 bases, V lost 4 bases, and 8 bases had no gene match. CDR1 and CDR2 (germline): SGDLS, YYNGEE. The CDR3 sequence: CASSMRLAGNEQFF. DNA for the CDR3: TGTGCCAGCAGCATGCGACTAGCCGGTAATGAGCAGTTCTTC.

CDR3 bases: TGTGCCAGCAGCTTATTTACTAGCGGGCCCAATGAGCAGTTCTTC. Protein sequence: CASSLFTSGPNEQFF. The V and J genes are TRBV7-2 and TRBJ2-1; TRBD2 matches 9 bases. The CDR3 length is 15 residues. Germline CDR1 and CDR2: SGHTA and FQGNSA. V was pared by 2 bases and J by 6 bases, with 5 bases of the junction left unmatched.

V and J are TRBV5-1 and TRBJ1-2; 7 positions match TRBD1. V was pared by 4 bases and J by 4 bases, with 7 bases of the junction left unmatched. This CDR3 comprises 14 residues. CDR1 and CDR2 (germline): SGHRS, YFSETQ. The CDR3 spells CASSAGQPIYGYTF. The CDR3 nucleotides read TGCGCCAGCAGCGCGGGACAGCCGATCTATGGCTACACCTTC.

The J gene is TRBJ2-5, the V gene TRBV7-2; the match to TRBD2 covers 8 bases. This CDR3 is 16 amino acids long. Unmatched junction bases numbered 4, after V lost 0 bases and J lost 1 base. CDR1 and CDR2 from the germline V gene are SGHTA and FQGNSA. Here the CDR3 DNA reads TGTGCCAGCAGCTTAGCTTTAGCGGGGTCCCAAGAGACCCAGTACTTC. This codes for CASSLALAGSQETQYF.